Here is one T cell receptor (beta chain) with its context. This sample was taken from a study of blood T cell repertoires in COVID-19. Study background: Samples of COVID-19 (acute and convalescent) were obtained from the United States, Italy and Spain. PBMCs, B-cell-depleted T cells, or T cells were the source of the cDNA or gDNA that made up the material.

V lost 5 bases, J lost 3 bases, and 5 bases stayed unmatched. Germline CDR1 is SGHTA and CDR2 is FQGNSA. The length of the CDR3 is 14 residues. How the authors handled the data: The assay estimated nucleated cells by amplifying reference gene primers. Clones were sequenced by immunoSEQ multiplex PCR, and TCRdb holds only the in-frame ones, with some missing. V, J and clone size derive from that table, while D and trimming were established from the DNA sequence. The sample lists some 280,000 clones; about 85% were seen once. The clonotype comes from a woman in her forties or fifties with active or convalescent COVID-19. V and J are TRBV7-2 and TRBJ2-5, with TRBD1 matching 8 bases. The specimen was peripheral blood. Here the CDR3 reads CASSTRQGKETQYF. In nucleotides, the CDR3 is TGTGCCAGCAGCACGCGACAGGGGAAAGAGACCCAGTACTTC. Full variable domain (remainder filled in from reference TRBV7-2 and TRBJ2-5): GAGVSQSPSNKVTEKGKDVELRCDPISGHTALYWYRQSLGQGLEFLIYFQGNSAPDKSGLPSDRFSAERTGGSVSTLTIQRTQQEDSAVYLCASSTRQGKETQYFGPGTRLLVL.